What follows are 20 T cell receptor beta chains derived from one specimen sequenced in a study of quantifying T cell responses using KT2 cells. On the study more broadly: RNA was reverse transcribed with TCR alpha and beta constant-region primers.

An oligo carrying a UMI was ligated to the cDNA 3' end. The first PCR ran 4 to 5 cycles with an equimolar RC1.1 and RC1.2 beta primer mix. Each CDR3 protein gets one entry after TCRdb re-called the UMI-ligation and nested PCR reads with MiXCR. There are 40,000 to 60,000 distinct CDR3 sequences in the sample; 11% occur only once, and about 10% lies in the top ten. Material for sequencing was PBMCs spiked with cells of the T cell clone KT2. Receptors originate from a human donor.

In this sample, this clonotype turned up many times. The V gene is TRBV12-5, the J gene TRBJ1-5; the D is unclear. The ends were cut back, 2 bases at V and 2 bases at J, with 13 bases in the middle. This CDR3 contains 16 residues. The V gene's germline CDR1 is LGHNT and CDR2 FRNRAP. The CDR3 here is CASGLIPLRGNQPQHF. The CDR3 nucleotides read TGTGCTAGTGGTTTGATCCCCCTGAGGGGCAATCAGCCCCAGCATTTT.

This clonotype has a handful of counts. The gene calls are TRBV5-5 and TRBJ1-2; D call uncertain. The V gene lost 3 bases and the J gene lost 0 bases, with 3 bases spanning the gap. The V gene's germline CDR1 is SGHKS and CDR2 YYEKEE (reference sequence). The CDR3 is made up of 12 amino acids. CDR3 DNA sequence: TGTGCCAGCAGCTCTACTAACTATGGCTACACCTTC. Its translation is CASSSTNYGYTF. The full variable domain, rest sourced from reference TRBV5-5 and TRBJ1-2, is DAGVTQSPTHLIKTRGQQVTLRCSPISGHKSVSWYQQVLGQGPQFIFQYYEKEERGRGNFPDRFSARQFPNYSSELNVNALLLGDSALYLCASSSTNYGYTFGSGTRLTVV.

This clonotype appeared many times. This chain links TRBV19 with TRBJ2-1; 10 nucleotides align to TRBD2. Germline V gives CDR1 LNHDA, CDR2 SQIVND (reference sequence). Losses at the gene ends were 4 bases for V and 9 bases for J; bases not matched to a gene: 6. This CDR3 region has 14 residues. The CDR3 loop reads CASSKREGLGEQFF. Written as DNA, the CDR3 is TGTGCCAGTAGTAAGCGGGAGGGCCTCGGTGAGCAGTTCTTC. The whole variable domain, filled in from reference TRBV19 and TRBJ2-1, reads DGGITQSPKYLFRKEGQNVTLSCEQNLNHDAMYWYRQDPGQGLRLIYYSQIVNDFQKGDIAEGYSVSREKKESFPLTVTSAQKNPTAFYLCASSKREGLGEQFFGPGTRLTVL.

This clonotype turned up a few times. The chain uses TRBV6-5 and TRBJ1-1; D gene ambiguous. Trimming stripped 7 bases from V and 0 bases from J, with 9 bases between. Germline V lookup: CDR1 MNHEY, CDR2 SVGAGI. The CDR3 is 13 amino acids. CDR3 sequence reads: CASTRTVNTEAFF. CDR3 nucleotides: TGTGCCAGCACTAGGACGGTGAACACTGAAGCTTTCTTT.

The V and J genes are TRBV7-3 and TRBJ2-3; 7 bases map to TRBD2. Germline loops: CDR1 SGHTA, CDR2 FQGTGA. V lost 1 base to trimming and J lost 6 bases; unmatched junction nucleotides: 4. The CDR3 extends over 14 amino acids. The CDR3 spells CASSLNGGGDTQYF. The CDR3, as DNA: TGTGCCAGCAGCTTAAACGGGGGAGGGGATACGCAGTATTTT.

This clonotype was picked up many times. The chain is built from TRBV7-9 and TRBJ2-5, with TRBD2 matching 8 bases. Losses at the gene ends were 5 bases for V and 2 bases for J; bases not matched to a gene: 7. There are 15 residues in the CDR3. CDR1 is SEHNR, CDR2 FQNEAQ, per germline (reference sequence). In nucleotides, the CDR3 is TGTGCCAGCAGCCTCGGGGGGGCCGGACAAGAGACCCAGTACTTC. It translates to CASSLGGAGQETQYF.

This clonotype showed up just a few times. This chain connects TRBV20-1 to TRBJ2-7; TRBD2 might be the D (6 bases). Trimming left V 6 bases short and J 5 bases short, with 20 bases between. The CDR3 is 14 residues long. The germline CDR1 and CDR2 sequences are DFQATT and SNEGSKA (reference sequence). The DNA for the CDR3 is TGCAGTGCGAGACGGGACTGGGGAGTGAACGAGCAGTACTTC. Its translation: CSARRDWGVNEQYF.

This clonotype was observed at least ten times. The chain couples TRBV7-2 to TRBJ2-2; TRBD1 aligns across 7 bases. The J segment lost 4 bases and the V segment lost 5 bases, leaving 4 bases of the junction unmatched. This CDR3 is 14 amino acids long. The germline V gene encodes CDR1 SGHTA and CDR2 FQGNSA. CDR3 region: CASSGQAGTGELFF. CDR3 nucleotides: TGTGCCAGCAGCGGACAGGCAGGCACCGGGGAGCTGTTTTTT.

This clonotype occurred a few times. This chain joins TRBV15 and TRBJ2-7, with D perhaps TRBD2 (5 bases). V lost 6 bases and J 0 bases, leaving 12 bases between the germline ends. CDR1 LNHNV and CDR2 YYDKDF come from the germline V gene (reference sequence). This CDR3 has 14 residues. The CDR3 here is CATSYSGFSYEQYF. CDR3 bases: TGTGCCACCAGTTACTCGGGATTCTCCTACGAGCAGTACTTC.

This rearrangement joins TRBV4-3 to TRBJ2-4, with TRBD2 matching 14 bases. Per germline, CDR1 LGHNA and CDR2 YSLEER. This CDR3 has 16 amino acids. V trimming: 2 bases; J trimming: 8 bases; junction bases outside the gene matches: 5. CDR3 in DNA: TGCGCCAGCAGCCAATCCGGGACTAGCGGGAGTGACATTCAGTACTTC. Its protein product is CASSQSGTSGSDIQYF.

The chain joins TRBV2 to TRBJ1-2; D is unclear. CDR1 is SNHLY and CDR2 is FYNNEI in the germline V gene. Trimming cost V 2 bases and J 5 bases, with 9 bases left between them. The CDR3 has 13 residues. The CDR3 nucleotides are TGTGCCAGCAGTGAACGCCAGGTTTATGGCTACACCTTC. Residues: CASSERQVYGYTF.

A few counts support this clonotype. Relative to the germline gene, one junction end is altered; a read error may explain this. J is TRBJ2-1 and V is TRBV28; D call uncertain. Germline CDR1 MDHEN, CDR2 SYDVKM. The CDR3 length is 10 residues. This CDR3 is CATSFDEQFF. The DNA of the CDR3 is TGTGCCACCAGTTTCGATGAGCAGTTCTTC.

The chain combines TRBV20-1 with TRBJ1-6; unclear D gene. The ends were cut back, 7 bases at V and 0 bases at J, with 13 bases in the middle. CDR3 length equals 15 residues. Germline CDR1 DFQATT, CDR2 SNEGSKA (reference sequence). DNA of the CDR3: TGCAGTGTCGAGGAACAGAGCTCCTATAATTCACCCCTCCACTTT. Translating gives CSVEEQSSYNSPLHF.

A few counts support this clonotype. The CDR3, as DNA: TGTGCCAGCAGGAAGACTAGCGGGGTGGGTAATGAGCAGTTCTTC. This gives the protein CASRKTSGVGNEQFF. The chain carries TRBV12-3 or TRBV12-4 and TRBJ2-1; 11 positions agree with TRBD2. J lost 7 bases, V lost 6 bases, and 8 bases had no gene match. The CDR3 covers 15 residues.

The chain recombines TRBV12-3 or TRBV12-4 with TRBJ2-1, with D perhaps given as TRBD1 or TRBD2 (5 bases each). The CDR3 contains 15 residues. Trimming took 6 bases from V and 6 from J, leaving 18 bases between them. CDR3 protein: CASRPRDVGVNEQFF. DNA of the CDR3: TGTGCCAGCAGACCCCGTGATGTGGGGGTCAATGAGCAGTTCTTC.

This clonotype was seen more than once but under ten times. This sequence joins TRBV20-1 and TRBJ2-1; the match to TRBD2 covers 7 bases. V shed 3 bases, J shed 7 bases, and the junction held 12 bases outside the gene matches. Germline V gene data show CDR1 as DFQATT and CDR2 as SNEGSKA (reference sequence). This CDR3 is built from 15 residues. The CDR3 DNA reads as TGCAGTGCTAGCCCCTGGGGGAGGGCCGGGAATGAGCAGTTCTTC. Its translation: CSASPWGRAGNEQFF.

CDR3 coding DNA: TGTGCCAGCAGCCCCGACGTCGCGGGGGCTAGCACAGATACGCAGTATTTT. It yields the protein CASSPDVAGASTDTQYF. V gene TRBV14 combines with J gene TRBJ2-3; possibly TRBD2 for D (7 bases). Germline V CDR1 and CDR2: SGHDN, FVKESK. The CDR3 is 17 residues long. Trimming removed 4 bases at V and 0 bases at J, with 17 bases between.

This clonotype turned up a few times. The V gene is TRBV2, the J gene TRBJ2-2; 9 bases are shared with TRBD1. The CDR3 covers 16 residues. V shed 4 bases, J shed 5 bases, and the junction held 8 bases outside the gene matches. Germline-derived CDR1 and CDR2 are SNHLY and FYNNEI. CDR3 coding DNA: TGTGCCAGCAGTGGATTACAGGGGGCTGAAACCGGGGAGCTGTTTTTT. This translates into CASSGLQGAETGELFF.

The rearrangement uses TRBV5-6 and TRBJ2-7, with 7 bases lining up with TRBD1. J lost 3 bases, V lost 6 bases, and 6 bases had no gene match. The CDR3 consists of 13 residues. Germline assignment: CDR1 SGHDT and CDR2 YYEEEE. CDR3 loop: CASNDGTDYEQYF. CDR3 in DNA: TGTGCCAGCAACGACGGGACAGACTACGAGCAGTACTTC.

The chain couples TRBV7-3 to TRBJ1-1; D unclear. The V and J ends lost 4 bases and 2 bases respectively, with 11 bases between them. Germline V lookup: CDR1 SGHTA, CDR2 FQGTGA. The CDR3 is 14 residues long. Here the CDR3 DNA reads TGTGCCAGCAGCTGGCGGGATACAAACACTGAAGCTTTCTTT. Translated, it gives CASSWRDTNTEAFF.